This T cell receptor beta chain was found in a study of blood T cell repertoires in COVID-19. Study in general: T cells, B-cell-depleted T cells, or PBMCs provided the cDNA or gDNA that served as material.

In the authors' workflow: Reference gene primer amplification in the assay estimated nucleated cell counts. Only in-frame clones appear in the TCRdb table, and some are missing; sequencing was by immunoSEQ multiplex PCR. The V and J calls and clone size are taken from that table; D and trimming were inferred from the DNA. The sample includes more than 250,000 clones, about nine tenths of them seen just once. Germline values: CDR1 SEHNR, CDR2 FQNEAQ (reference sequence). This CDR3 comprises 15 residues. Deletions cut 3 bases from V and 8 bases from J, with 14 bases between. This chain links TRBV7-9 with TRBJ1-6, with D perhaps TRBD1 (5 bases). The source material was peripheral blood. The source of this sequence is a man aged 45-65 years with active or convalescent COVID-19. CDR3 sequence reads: CASSLKTADDSPLHF. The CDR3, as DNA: TGTGCCAGCAGCTTGAAGACAGCAGACGATTCACCCCTCCACTTT. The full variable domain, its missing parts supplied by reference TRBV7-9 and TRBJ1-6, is DTGVSQNPRHKITKRGQNVTFRCDPISEHNRLYWYRQTLGQGPEFLTYFQNEAQLEKSRLLSDRFSAERPKGSFSTLEIQRTEQGDSAMYLCASSLKTADDSPLHFGNGTRLTVT.